This T cell receptor (beta chain) was identified in a study of Graves' ophthalmopathy and Graves' hyperthyroidism. Whole-study context: At initial diagnosis, peripheral blood was obtained, and this preceded any treatment.

Of note for this clonotype: No antigen is known for it.

Transcripts of RNA were the source for amplifying TCR beta CDR3 regions. An opening RT-PCR round employed HTBI primers and preceded a second-round multiplex PCR. TCRdb reprocessed the multiplex PCR reads via MiXCR and lists one record per CDR3 protein. The sample includes about 740,000 distinct CDR3 sequences, approximately 40% seen only once; the top ten take 35% to 55%. As diagnostic evidence, clinical symptoms, serum thyroxine, TRAb, thyroid ultrasound and orbital computed tomography were relied upon. Study-wide findings and caveats: Blood also contained most of the expanded thyroid clonotypes above 0.001 frequency. The model predicted progression of ophthalmopathy with a sensitivity of roughly 70%, and its specificity was 72.22%.

This CDR3 has 11 residues. Germline CDR1 is SQVTM and CDR2 is ANQGSEA. J gave up 4 bases and V 8 bases, and 3 bases lay outside the gene matches. This chain connects TRBV29-1 to TRBJ2-7; 9 nucleotides agree with TRBD1. This receptor was obtained from an adult man with Graves' ophthalmopathy. Material: peripheral blood. CDR3 DNA sequence: TGCAGCTTGGGACAGGGATACGAGCAGTACTTC. This encodes CSLGQGYEQYF.